The clone carrying this TCR beta chain showed up just a few times. Its antigen is unknown. This sample stems from a study of early T cells in non-severe SARS-CoV-2 infection. About the study: Unpaired chains resulted from sequencing bulk RNA of unsorted whole blood.

The CDR3 consists of 15 residues. The germline V gene encodes CDR1 KGHSH and CDR2 LQKENI. V was cut by 8 bases and J by 1 base, with 12 bases left in between. Study findings and constraints: There was a bias toward anti-spike CD8 responses in VDJdb matching, which missed private and CD4 specificities.

The TCR library protocol attached unique molecular identifiers to the individual cDNA molecules. Each CDR3 protein is one row after TCRdb ran MiXCR on the 5' RACE reads. The data contain fewer than 70,000 distinct CDR3 sequences, about 4.6% of them seen just once; the ten biggest clones take up approximately 3.6%. The source is an adult who was a healthcare worker with PCR-confirmed SARS-CoV-2 infection or an uninfected control (not recorded which). The donor label of this sample is uncertain. The rearrangement links TRBV18 to TRBJ2-6; D remains unclear. The specimen comprised whole blood, sampled at baseline. The CDR3 DNA follows: TGTGCCAGCAAACCCACCATATCTGGGGCCAACGTCCTGACTTTC. The encoded protein is CASKPTISGANVLTF.